Included here is one TCR beta chain sequence, with context. Its antigen remains unidentified. No base quality values were provided; no much bigger clone lies one nucleotide off. The entry originates in a study of CD8+CD57+ T cells in acquired aplastic anemia (dated by TCRdb to 2017 to 2018). Broadly, across the study: A mean of about 3.2 ug of DNA, ranging from roughly 0.19 to 27.4 ug, was extracted from sorted CD4+ and CD8+ cells. CD8+CD57+ expansion was defined as frequency above the mean frequency observed in healthy subjects. Findings and caveats that apply to the study as a whole: Patients and healthy controls showed no significant difference in CD8+ Simpson's diversity (P=0.060). Although some 28 CD8+ CDR3 sequences were shared by patients and controls, these sequences appeared highly expressed in patients and within the immunodominant clones of patients.

TCR beta VDJ combination and CDR3 sequence profiling used genomic DNA as the template. An Illumina HiSeq 2000 was the platform used for TCR repertoire sequencing. The authors' pipeline ran thus. TRBV/TRBJ rearrangement plots, CDR3 size and DJ length profiles, and Simpson's diversity index were used to evaluate the repertoires. The immunodominant clone was defined as the most abundant DNA sequence in deep sequencing data. CDR3 amino acid sequences were checked for sharing across subjects and were also compared against the VDJdb database and published repertoires. The public sequencing data were trimmed at Q25 with fastp and processed into clonotypes with MiXCR by TCRdb, which kept only in-frame beta chains. Each CDR3 protein appears once, grouped with its most common genes and DNA. What appears here as the V and J calls and clone size reflects TCRdb's work, not the paper's. This sample comprises 150,000 to 200,000 distinct CDR3 sequences, roughly two thirds of them detected only once. The ten largest make up around 45% of the sample.

Expansion of CD8+CD57+ cells had been shown by flow cytometry in the patients chosen for sequencing. Every patient had severe acquired aplastic anemia, diagnosed using the International Study of Aplastic Anemia and Agranulocytosis and Camitta criteria. Patients had received no therapy at the time of blood sampling. TCR repertoires of sorted CD4+ and CD8+ blood T cells from severe aplastic anemia patients and healthy subjects were deep-sequenced in the study. Patients were enrolled under clinicaltrials.gov protocols 00001620, 01623167, 00001397, 00071045, 00081523 and 00961064 in the USA. Ficoll-Paque density gradient centrifugation was used to isolate peripheral blood mononuclear cells. Before DNA extraction, CD4+ and CD8+ T cells were sorted with FACS or magnetic beads. This receptor was taken from a human donor with aplastic anemia. Sequencing was carried out using sorted CD4+, CD8+, or CD8+CD57+ T cells (not recorded which) from PBMCs.

At the DNA level, the sequence is TGCGCCAGCAGCTTGGGCTCAGGGTACAATGAGCAGTTCTTC. Its protein reads: CASSLGSGYNEQFF. The chain couples TRBV5-1 to TRBJ2-1; TRBD1 is possibly the D segment (5 matching bases). From the cysteine through the phenylalanine, the CDR3 covers 14 amino acids. The CDR3 DNA has 42 bases and is translated from base 1. V gives up 0 bases and J gives up 4 bases, and the segment between their germline ends measures 8 bases. Taken from the germline V gene, the CDR1 and CDR2 loops are SGHRS and YFSETQ. Supplemented by the reference TRBV5-1 and TRBJ2-1 proteins around the CDR3, the complete variable domain is KAGVTQTPRYLIKTRGQQVTLSCSPISGHRSVSWYQQTPGQGLQFLFEYFSETQRNKGNFPGRFSGRQFSNSRSEMNVSTLELGDSALYLCASSLGSGYNEQFFGPGTRLTVL.